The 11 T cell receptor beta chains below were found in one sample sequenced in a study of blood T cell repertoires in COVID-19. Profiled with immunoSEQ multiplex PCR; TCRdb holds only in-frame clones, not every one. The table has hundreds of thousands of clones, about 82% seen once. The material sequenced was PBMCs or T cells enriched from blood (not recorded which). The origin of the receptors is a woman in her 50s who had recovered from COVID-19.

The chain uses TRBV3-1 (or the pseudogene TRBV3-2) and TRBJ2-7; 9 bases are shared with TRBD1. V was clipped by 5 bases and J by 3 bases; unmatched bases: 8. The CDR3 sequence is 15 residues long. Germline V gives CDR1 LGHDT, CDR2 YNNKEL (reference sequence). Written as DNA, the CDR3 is TGTGCCAGCAGCTTACAGGGGGCCCGGGGCTACGAGCAGTACTTC. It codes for CASSLQGARGYEQYF.

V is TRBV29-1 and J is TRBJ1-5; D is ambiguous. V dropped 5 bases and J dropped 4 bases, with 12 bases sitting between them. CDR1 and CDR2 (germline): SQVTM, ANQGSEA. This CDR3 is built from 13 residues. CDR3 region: CSVTEGRNQPQHF. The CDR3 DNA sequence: TGCAGCGTTACGGAGGGCCGTAATCAGCCCCAGCATTTT.

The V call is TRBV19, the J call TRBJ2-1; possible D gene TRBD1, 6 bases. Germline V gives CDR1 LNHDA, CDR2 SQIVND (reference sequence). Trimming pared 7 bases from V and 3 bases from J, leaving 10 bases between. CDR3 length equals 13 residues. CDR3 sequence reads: CASTPRGYNEQFF. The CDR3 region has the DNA TGTGCCAGTACCCCCAGGGGCTACAATGAGCAGTTCTTC.

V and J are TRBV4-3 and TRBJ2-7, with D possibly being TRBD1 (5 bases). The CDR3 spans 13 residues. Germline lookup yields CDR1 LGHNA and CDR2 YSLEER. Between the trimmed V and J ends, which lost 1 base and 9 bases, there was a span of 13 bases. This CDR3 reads CASSQGGWGRQYF. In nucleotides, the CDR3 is TGCGCCAGCAGCCAAGGGGGATGGGGCAGGCAGTACTTC.

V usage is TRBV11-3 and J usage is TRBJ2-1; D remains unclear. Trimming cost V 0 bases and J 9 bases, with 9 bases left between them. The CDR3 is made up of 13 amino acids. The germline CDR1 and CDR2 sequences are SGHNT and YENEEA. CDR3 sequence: CASSLDSQAEQFF. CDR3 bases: TGTGCCAGCAGCTTAGACTCCCAGGCTGAGCAGTTCTTC. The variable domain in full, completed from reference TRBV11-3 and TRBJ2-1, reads EAGVVQSPRYKIIEKKQPVAFWCNPISGHNTLYWYLQNLGQGPELLIRYENEEAVDDSQLPKDRFSAERLKGVDSTLKIQPAELGDSAVYLCASSLDSQAEQFFGPGTRLTVL.

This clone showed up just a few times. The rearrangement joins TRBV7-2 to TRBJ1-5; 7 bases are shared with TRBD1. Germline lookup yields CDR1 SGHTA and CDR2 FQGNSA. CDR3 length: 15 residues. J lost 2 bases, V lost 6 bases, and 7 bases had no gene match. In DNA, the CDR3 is TGTGCCAGCAGTTACGGCGGGACAGGCAATCAGCCCCAGCATTTT. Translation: CASSYGGTGNQPQHF.

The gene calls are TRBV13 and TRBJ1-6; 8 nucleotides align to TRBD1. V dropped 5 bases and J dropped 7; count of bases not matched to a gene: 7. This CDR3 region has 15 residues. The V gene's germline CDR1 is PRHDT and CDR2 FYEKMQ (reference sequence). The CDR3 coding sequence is TGTGCCAGCAGCCGGACAGGGTTGGGAAATTCACCCCTCCACTTT. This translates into CASSRTGLGNSPLHF.

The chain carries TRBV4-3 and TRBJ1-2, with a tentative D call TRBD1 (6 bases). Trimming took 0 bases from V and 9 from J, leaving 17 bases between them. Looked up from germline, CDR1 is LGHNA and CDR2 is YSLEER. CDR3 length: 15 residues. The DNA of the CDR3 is TGCGCCAGCAGCCAAGATTGGTCAGGGGCGCTTAGCTACACCTTC. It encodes CASSQDWSGALSYTF.

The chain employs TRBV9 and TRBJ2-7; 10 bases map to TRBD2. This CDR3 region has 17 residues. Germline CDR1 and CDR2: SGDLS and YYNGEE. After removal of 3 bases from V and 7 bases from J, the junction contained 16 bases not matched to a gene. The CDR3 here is CASSAGRTSGTAIEQYF. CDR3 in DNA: TGTGCCAGCAGCGCCGGACGGACTAGCGGAACTGCGATTGAGCAGTACTTC.

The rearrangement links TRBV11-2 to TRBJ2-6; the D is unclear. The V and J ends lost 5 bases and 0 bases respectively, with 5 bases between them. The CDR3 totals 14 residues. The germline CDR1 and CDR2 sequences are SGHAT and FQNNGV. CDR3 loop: CASSRSSGANVLTF. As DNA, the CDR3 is TGTGCCAGCAGCCGGAGCTCTGGGGCCAACGTCCTGACTTTC.

The CDR3 is CASSLYGTGDSPLHF. DNA for the CDR3: TGTGCCAGCAGTTTGTACGGGACAGGGGATTCACCCCTCCACTTT. V usage is TRBV28 and J usage is TRBJ1-6; 10 bases line up with TRBD1. After removal of 3 bases from V and 8 bases from J, the junction contained 4 bases not matched to a gene. The germline CDR1 and CDR2 sequences are MDHEN and SYDVKM. CDR3 size: 15 residues.